The 29 T cell receptor beta chains below all came from one sample that was sequenced in a study of blood T cell repertoires in COVID-19. TCRdb keeps only in-frame clones here, not all; method: immunoSEQ multiplex PCR. The table records approximately 270,000 clones, approximately 85% of them present only once. The sample taken for sequencing was peripheral blood. The receptors shown here come from a woman in her sixties or seventies with acute or convalescent COVID-19.

Here the CDR3 reads CASSSLTGGIDTEAFF. The CDR3 nucleotides read TGCGCCAGCAGCTCCTTGACAGGGGGCATAGACACTGAAGCTTTCTTT. The rearrangement joins TRBV5-1 to TRBJ1-1; 10 bases fit TRBD1. The V gene's germline CDR1 is SGHRS and CDR2 YFSETQ. V gave up 3 bases and J gave up 3 bases; unmatched junction bases: 8. The CDR3 consists of 16 residues.

The chain recombines TRBV6-5 with TRBJ2-3; 7 bases are shared with TRBD1. CDR1 and CDR2 (germline): MNHEY, SVGAGI. V lost 2 bases and J lost 1; bases outside the gene matches: 6. CDR3 length: 16 residues. The CDR3 sequence is CASSYLTGYGTDTQYF. CDR3 DNA sequence: TGTGCCAGCAGTTACCTGACAGGGTACGGCACAGATACGCAGTATTTT.

In regard to this clone: An end of the junction does not agree with germline; a read error may underlie this. The rearrangement links TRBV9 to TRBJ2-2; the D gene is possibly TRBD1 (6 bases). Per the germline V gene, CDR1 is SGDLS and CDR2 is YYNGEE. CDR3 length: 15 amino acids. The CDR3 protein is CASSVRDTNPGELFF. DNA of the CDR3: TGTGCCAGCAGCGTACGGGACACGAACCCCGGGGAGCTGTTTTTT.

The chain combines TRBV27 with TRBJ1-5, with 8 positions matching TRBD1. Trimming took 5 bases from V and 5 from J; bases not matched to a gene: 11. This CDR3 has 16 residues. CDR1 and CDR2 from the germline V gene are MNHEY and SMNVEV (reference sequence). CDR3 sequence (DNA): TGTGCCAGCAGTCCAATTGGACAGGGAAGTCATCAGCCCCAGCATTTT. Residues: CASSPIGQGSHQPQHF.

As for this clone: Other DNA sequences in the same sample also yield this CDR3. This chain joins TRBV5-1 and TRBJ1-2; possible D gene TRBD1, 5 bases. This CDR3 is 14 amino acids long. CDR1 and CDR2 (germline): SGHRS, YFSETQ. The V end lost 4 bases, the J end lost 0 bases, and 10 bases lay between the germline ends. CDR3 nucleotide sequence: TGCGCCAGCAGCCCGGGGGGAGCTAACTATGGCTACACCTTC. Translating it yields CASSPGGANYGYTF.

A few counts support this clone. The rearrangement links TRBV3-1 (or the pseudogene TRBV3-2) to TRBJ2-7; 7 nucleotides match TRBD2. V lost 3 bases, J lost 4 bases, and 15 bases stayed unmatched. CDR3 length equals 17 residues. Germline V CDR1 and CDR2: LGHDT, YNNKEL (reference sequence). The CDR3 here is CASSHALTGGSGYEQYF. The CDR3 coding sequence is TGTGCCAGCAGCCATGCTCTCACGGGGGGATCCGGGTACGAGCAGTACTTC.

This clone showed up just once. The gene calls are TRBV4-2 and TRBJ2-3; 7 bases align to TRBD1. V shed 0 bases and J 4 bases; nucleotides not matched to a gene: 13. This CDR3 contains 18 residues. Germline V gives CDR1 LGHNA, CDR2 YNFKEQ. The CDR3 loop reads CASSQDRTGASNSDTQYF. CDR3 bases: TGTGCCAGCAGCCAAGATCGAACAGGGGCGTCGAACTCAGATACGCAGTATTTT.

The chain joins TRBV7-9 to TRBJ1-1, with a weak D call TRBD1 (6 bases). This CDR3 is 14 amino acids long. V was clipped by 2 bases and J by 4 bases, with 11 bases between them. Germline CDR1 reads SEHNR; CDR2 reads FQNEAQ (reference sequence). The CDR3 is CASSLIGRGTEAFF. DNA for the CDR3: TGTGCCAGCAGCTTAATCGGCAGGGGCACTGAAGCTTTCTTT.

The chain employs TRBV18 and TRBJ1-1, with D maybe TRBD1 (5 bases). CDR1 and CDR2 from the germline V gene are KGHSH and LQKENI. The CDR3 has 16 amino acids. V gave up 3 bases and J gave up 3 bases, with 17 bases separating them. CDR3 sequence: CASSPRQKGLDTEAFF. The CDR3 DNA reads as TGTGCCAGCTCACCTCGACAGAAGGGACTGGACACTGAAGCTTTCTTT.

The chain combines TRBV21-1 with TRBJ1-1. TRBV21-1 is labeled a pseudogene. The CDR3 sequence is 16 residues long. CDR3 sequence reads: CASSKEEVELNTEAFF. The CDR3 DNA sequence: TGTGCCAGCAGCAAAGAAGAGGTGGAGTTGAACACTGAAGCTTTCTTT.

This sequence joins TRBV27 and TRBJ1-5; no reliable D call. The germline gives CDR1 MNHEY, CDR2 SMNVEV (reference sequence). The CDR3 has 12 amino acids. Trimming shortened V by 6 bases and J by 4 bases, and 7 bases separated the two germline ends. CDR3 loop: CASRADNQPQHF. The CDR3 DNA sequence: TGTGCCAGCAGGGCCGATAATCAGCCCCAGCATTTT.

This chain links TRBV6-5 with TRBJ1-2, with TRBD1 matching over 8 bases. This CDR3 has 14 residues. Germline V gives CDR1 MNHEY, CDR2 SVGAGI. The J segment lost 5 bases and the V segment lost 5 bases, leaving 7 bases of the junction unmatched. CDR3 amino acids: CASSLIRGPYGYTF. The CDR3 nucleotides are TGTGCCAGCAGTCTCATCAGGGGGCCTTATGGCTACACCTTC.

This clone was picked up one time. The rearrangement links TRBV4-2 to TRBJ1-4, with TRBD1 matching over 7 bases. The V gene's germline CDR1 is LGHNA and CDR2 YNFKEQ. CDR3 length: 16 residues. Trimming removed 2 bases from V and 5 bases from J; junction bases left unmatched: 8. CDR3 in DNA: TGTGCCAGCAGCCAATCAGCCAGCAGGGGGAATGAAAAACTGTTTTTT. Protein product: CASSQSASRGNEKLFF.

The V gene is TRBV7-9, the J gene TRBJ1-1; D uncertain. The CDR3 contains 12 residues. Trimming cost V 5 bases and J 11 bases, with 15 bases left between them. In germline, CDR1 is SEHNR, CDR2 FQNEAQ (reference sequence). CDR3 protein: CASSPVGGRAFF. The DNA for the CDR3 is TGTGCCAGCAGCCCTGTGGGAGGGAGGGCTTTCTTT.

The V and J genes are TRBV9 and TRBJ1-2; D is uncertain. CDR1 is SGDLS, CDR2 YYNGEE, per germline. Trimming took off 0 bases at V and 4 bases at J, with 13 bases between the two ends. CDR3 length equals 15 residues. The CDR3 nucleotides are TGTGCCAGCAGCGTAGGAAACAGCCTATCCTATGGCTACACCTTC. This gives the protein CASSVGNSLSYGYTF.

Concerning this clone: Distinct nucleotide sequences in the sample also encode this CDR3. V usage is TRBV7-2 and J usage is TRBJ1-1, with TRBD1 as a possible D gene (6 bases). The CDR3 sequence is 14 residues long. Germline V gene data show CDR1 as SGHTA and CDR2 as FQGNSA. Trimming left V 2 bases short and J 3 bases short, with 10 bases between. CDR3: CASSLLGGDTEAFF. For the CDR3, the DNA is TGTGCCAGCAGCTTACTAGGGGGGGACACTGAAGCTTTCTTT.

Note on this clone: Compared with germline, one end of the junction differs, possibly owing to a read error. The CDR3 loop reads CATNSGGDQETQYF. The CDR3 coding sequence is TGTGCTACCAATAGCGGGGGGGATCAAGAGACCCAGTACTTC. The chain uses TRBV15 and TRBJ2-5; 11 bases fit TRBD2. This CDR3 has 14 amino acids. Germline CDR1 reads LNHNV; CDR2 reads YYDKDF (reference sequence).

V is TRBV6-6 and J is TRBJ1-3, with 7 positions matching TRBD1. With 6 bases clipped from V and 2 bases from J, the junction kept 7 bases outside the gene matches. The CDR3 is made up of 15 amino acids. Germline CDR1 reads MNHNY; CDR2 reads SVGAGI (reference sequence). Here the CDR3 reads CASSHRGYAGNTIYF. The CDR3 DNA reads as TGTGCCAGCAGCCACAGGGGTTACGCTGGAAACACCATATATTTT.

This clone was picked up one time. This chain uses TRBV15 with TRBJ1-2; D is perhaps TRBD1 (6 bases). The CDR3 is made up of 14 amino acids. The germline V gene has CDR1 LNHNV and CDR2 YYDKDF (reference sequence). Between the trimmed V and J ends, which lost 1 base and 4 bases, there was a span of 10 bases. CDR3: CATSRVPGAYGYTF. CDR3 DNA sequence: TGTGCCACCAGCAGAGTACCAGGGGCCTATGGCTACACCTTC.

The V call is TRBV12-5, the J call TRBJ2-7; 7 nucleotides agree with TRBD2. Germline CDR1 reads LGHNT; CDR2 reads FRNRAP. This CDR3 has 13 amino acids. V lost 6 bases and J lost 1; bases outside the gene matches: 3. The CDR3 loop reads CASGGGASYEQYF. The CDR3 DNA sequence: TGTGCTAGTGGGGGAGGGGCTTCCTACGAGCAGTACTTC.

The chain couples TRBV5-8 to TRBJ2-5, with 7 positions matching TRBD1. The CDR3 runs to 15 residues. The germline CDR1 and CDR2 sequences are SGHTS and YDEGEE. The trim removed 2 bases at V and 7 bases at J, leaving 11 bases unmatched. The CDR3 DNA sequence: TGTGCCAGCAGCTTACAGGGGAGTCGACGCGGGACCCAGTACTTC. Its protein is CASSLQGSRRGTQYF.

V gene TRBV10-3 combines with J gene TRBJ1-2; TRBD1 matches at 8 bases. The CDR3 loop spans 13 amino acids. CDR1 is ENHRY and CDR2 is SYGVKD in the germline V gene. With V trimmed by 3 bases and J by 8 bases, 5 bases remained unmatched. CDR3 coding DNA: TGTGCCATCAGTGATGGCAGGGGGCTCGGCTACACCTTC. This translates into CAISDGRGLGYTF.

The chain combines TRBV30 with TRBJ2-7; D ambiguous. The germline V gene encodes CDR1 GTSNPN and CDR2 SVGIG (reference sequence). V gave up 0 bases and J gave up 2 bases, with 11 bases separating them. This CDR3 region has 14 residues. The CDR3 here is CAWSVGRSAYEQYF. The CDR3, as DNA: TGTGCCTGGAGTGTTGGCAGGTCAGCCTACGAGCAGTACTTC.

The chain carries TRBV12-5 and TRBJ2-7; 11 nucleotides line up with TRBD1. Germline CDR1 is LGHNT and CDR2 is FRNRAP. Trimming cost V 6 bases and J 3 bases; bases outside gene matches: 4. CDR3 length equals 14 residues. CDR3 region: CASGGTGGFYEQYF. The DNA for the CDR3 is TGTGCTAGTGGGGGGACAGGGGGATTCTACGAGCAGTACTTC.

This clone has more than one count but fewer than ten. The rearrangement links TRBV18 to TRBJ2-2; 9 bases line up with TRBD2. The CDR3 length is 18 residues. J was trimmed by 1 base and V by 1 base; bases with no gene match: 7. The germline V gene encodes CDR1 KGHSH and CDR2 LQKENI. CDR3 nucleotide sequence: TGTGCCAGCTCACCACGGCCCCTAGCGGGGAGGAACACCGGGGAGCTGTTTTTT. Translated: CASSPRPLAGRNTGELFF.

The chain is built from TRBV2 and TRBJ2-5, with TRBD1 matching 8 bases. Germline lookup yields CDR1 SNHLY and CDR2 FYNNEI. This CDR3 has 15 residues. The V gene end was trimmed by 9 bases and the J gene end by 4 bases; junction bases not matched to a gene: 13. DNA for the CDR3: TGTGCCAGTAGCCACCGGACAGGGAGCGTAGAGACCCAGTACTTC. This sequence encodes CASSHRTGSVETQYF.

This chain joins TRBV20-1 and TRBJ2-5; D unclear. V lost 3 bases and J lost 5, with 4 bases in between. The CDR3 is 10 residues long. CDR1 and CDR2 from the germline V gene are DFQATT and SNEGSKA (reference sequence). The DNA of the CDR3 is TGCAGTGCTAGGAGGGAGACCCAGTACTTC. It encodes CSARRETQYF.

V is TRBV5-1 and J is TRBJ1-1; TRBD1 matches 7 bases. Trimming took 1 base from V and 6 from J; bases not matched to a gene: 3. This CDR3 is 13 amino acids long. Germline values: CDR1 SGHRS, CDR2 YFSETQ. CDR3 loop: CASSLNRGSEAFF. For the CDR3, the DNA is TGCGCCAGCAGCTTGAACAGGGGCTCTGAAGCTTTCTTT. Full variable domain (outside the CDR3, taken from reference TRBV5-1 and TRBJ1-1): KAGVTQTPRYLIKTRGQQVTLSCSPISGHRSVSWYQQTPGQGLQFLFEYFSETQRNKGNFPGRFSGRQFSNSRSEMNVSTLELGDSALYLCASSLNRGSEAFFGQGTRLTVV.

The chain couples TRBV5-1 to TRBJ1-4, with D perhaps matching TRBD1 (6 bases). This CDR3 spans 16 amino acids. The V and J ends lost 4 bases and 3 bases respectively, with 16 bases between them. Germline lookup yields CDR1 SGHRS and CDR2 YFSETQ. CDR3 sequence reads: CASSLEGGQANEKLFF. The CDR3 DNA reads TGCGCCAGCAGCCTGGAGGGGGGGCAGGCTAATGAAAAACTGTTTTTT.